Reported below is one T cell receptor beta chain. Its specificity is not known. There are 16 residues in the CDR3. Per the germline V gene, CDR1 is SEHNR and CDR2 is FQNEAQ (reference sequence). The V and J ends lost 5 bases and 4 bases, in that order; junction bases with no gene match: 9. With the Oncomine TCR Beta short-read assay, DNA from cultured CD4+ T cells was sequenced. TCRdb recomputed calls from the PCR reads with MiXCR, one row per CDR3 protein. The table lists some 14,000 distinct CDR3 sequences, roughly a fifth of them singletons. Treatment reported: roughly nine-day PBMC culture with coronavirus spike peptide pools or control peptides (ViraFEST assay). The data stem from a study of vaccination and CD4 T cells after COVID-19. Study as a whole: Each of the control cultures got a CEFX pool, an HIV-1 Nef pool, or no peptide. General study findings and limits: Apart from involving relatively few convalescent patients, the work omitted early post-infection timepoints.

This clonotype originated in a human donor who received a COVID-19 vaccine. The source was CD4+ T cells from blood, cultured in vitro, collected before SARS-CoV-2 vaccination. The chain carries TRBV7-9 and TRBJ2-3, with 10 bases that match TRBD2. The CDR3 bases are TGTGCCAGCAGCCCGGGACCTAGCGGGGGTGCAGATACGCAGTATTTT. Its translation: CASSPGPSGGADTQYF.